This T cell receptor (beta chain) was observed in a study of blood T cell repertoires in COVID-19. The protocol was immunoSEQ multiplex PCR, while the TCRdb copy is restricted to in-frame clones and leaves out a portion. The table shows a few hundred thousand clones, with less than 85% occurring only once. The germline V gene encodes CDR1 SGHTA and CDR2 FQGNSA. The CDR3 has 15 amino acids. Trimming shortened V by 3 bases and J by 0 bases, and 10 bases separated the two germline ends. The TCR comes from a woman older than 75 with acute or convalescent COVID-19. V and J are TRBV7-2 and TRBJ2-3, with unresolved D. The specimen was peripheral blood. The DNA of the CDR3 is TGTGCCAGCAGCTTGACACTCCTTAGCACAGATACGCAGTATTTT. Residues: CASSLTLLSTDTQYF.